The 8 T cell receptor beta chains reported below all come from one sample, sequenced in a study of blood T cells in healthy people across ages. The use of a sample-barcoded 5' primer and a J-beta primer mix characterized a second PCR of about 7 to 12 cycles. From the 5' RACE reads, TCRdb called clonotypes with MiXCR, one entry per CDR3 protein. In the table there are some 1.1 million distinct CDR3 sequences, about two fifths of which are singletons. Material: blood. These receptors were collected from a man aged 18 to 30 in good health.

The chain links TRBV7-3 to TRBJ2-1; TRBD2 aligns across 8 bases. Germline CDR1 and CDR2: SGHTA and FQGTGA. After removal of 4 bases from V and 0 bases from J, the junction contained 11 bases not matched to a gene. The CDR3 runs to 18 residues. The CDR3 reads CASSSLDIAGSSYNEQFF. CDR3 bases: TGTGCCAGCAGCTCCTTGGACATAGCGGGGAGCTCCTACAATGAGCAGTTCTTC. The complete variable domain, with remaining parts taken from reference TRBV7-3 and TRBJ2-1, reads GAGVSQTPSNKVTEKGKYVELRCDPISGHTALYWYRQSLGQGPEFLIYFQGTGAADDSGLPNDRFFAVRPEGSVSTLKIQRTERGDSAVYLCASSSLDIAGSSYNEQFFGPGTRLTVL.

The chain recombines TRBV28 with TRBJ2-7; no reliable D call. Germline V CDR1 and CDR2: MDHEN, SYDVKM. Trimming pared 5 bases from V and 7 bases from J, leaving 15 bases between. This CDR3 is built from 13 residues. The CDR3 loop reads CASSDTSYNEQYF. In DNA form, the CDR3 reads TGTGCCAGCAGTGACACCTCCTACAATGAGCAGTACTTC.

The rearrangement links TRBV29-1 to TRBJ1-1, with a tentative D call TRBD1 (5 bases). V gave up 7 bases and J gave up 1 base, with 22 bases separating them. The CDR3 length is 16 residues. The V gene's germline CDR1 is SQVTM and CDR2 ANQGSEA. CDR3 bases: TGCAGCGGTCTGCGGGGGATACATGTGAGGAACACTGAAGCTTTCTTT. This encodes CSGLRGIHVRNTEAFF.

This clonotype showed up just a few times. The genes are TRBV20-1 and TRBJ2-1; D call uncertain. Per the germline V gene, CDR1 is DFQATT and CDR2 is SNEGSKA (reference sequence). V was cut by 1 base and J by 10 bases, with 11 bases left in between. CDR3 length: 12 residues. The CDR3 loop is CSARGVVPEQFF. CDR3 in DNA: TGCAGTGCTAGAGGAGTAGTTCCCGAGCAGTTCTTC.

V and J are TRBV9 and TRBJ2-3, with unresolved D. Deletions cut 0 bases from V and 4 bases from J, with 12 bases between. The CDR3 is made up of 15 amino acids. Germline assignment: CDR1 SGDLS and CDR2 YYNGEE. As DNA, the CDR3 is TGTGCCAGCAGCGTAGACGGGCCGGCGGCAGATACGCAGTATTTT. This encodes CASSVDGPAADTQYF.

As regards this clonotype: One end of the junction is discordant with germline, which a read error may explain. The V call is TRBV9, the J call TRBJ2-1; D perhaps matches TRBD1 (6 bases). The CDR3 length is 12 residues. CDR1 SGDLS and CDR2 YYNGEE come from the germline V gene. CDR3 sequence (DNA): TGCGCCAGCAGTGTAGGGGGTGGTGAGCAGTTCTTC. This sequence encodes CASSVGGGEQFF.

This clonotype came up a few times. The V gene is TRBV20-1, the J gene TRBJ1-5; D is unclear. V shed 0 bases and J shed 7 bases, with 10 bases lying between them. Germline assignment: CDR1 DFQATT and CDR2 SNEGSKA (reference sequence). The CDR3 has 13 amino acids. CDR3 protein: CSARDSAGQPQHF. The CDR3 coding sequence is TGCAGTGCTAGAGATTCGGCAGGCCAGCCCCAGCATTTT.

This sequence joins TRBV12-5 and TRBJ2-3; possibly TRBD2 for D (5 bases). The V gene lost 6 bases and the J gene lost 6 bases, with 13 bases spanning the gap. This CDR3 contains 13 residues. Germline V gives CDR1 LGHNT, CDR2 FRNRAP. CDR3 protein: CASGPPGSDTQYF. As DNA, the CDR3 is TGTGCTAGTGGCCCCCCGGGGTCCGATACGCAGTATTTT.